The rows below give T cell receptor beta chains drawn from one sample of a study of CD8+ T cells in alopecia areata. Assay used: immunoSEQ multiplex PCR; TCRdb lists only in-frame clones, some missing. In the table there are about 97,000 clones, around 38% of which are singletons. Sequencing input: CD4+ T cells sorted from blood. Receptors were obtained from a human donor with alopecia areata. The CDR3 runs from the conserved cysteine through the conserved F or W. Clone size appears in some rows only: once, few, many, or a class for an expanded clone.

CDR3aa: CASSFQQDGELFF; v_gene: TRBV7-2; abundance: .; j_gene: TRBJ2-2
CDR3aa: CAWSGGGFPGETQYF; v_gene: TRBV30; abundance: .; j_gene: TRBJ2-5
CDR3aa: CASSVYYEQYF; v_gene: TRBV25-1; abundance: few; j_gene: TRBJ2-7
CDR3aa: CASSLGGGTNTGELFF; v_gene: TRBV7-9; abundance: few; j_gene: TRBJ2-2
CDR3aa: CSVLWWGSYEQYF; v_gene: TRBV29-1; abundance: .; j_gene: TRBJ2-7
CDR3aa: CASSSARRDIQYF; v_gene: TRBV18; abundance: few; j_gene: TRBJ2-4
CDR3aa: CASSWGPRRGVLYEQYF; v_gene: TRBV5-4; abundance: .; j_gene: TRBJ2-7
CDR3aa: CASTPERANNQPQHF; v_gene: TRBV19; abundance: few; j_gene: TRBJ1-5
CDR3aa: CAWRPLAGGDEQFF; v_gene: TRBV30; abundance: .; j_gene: TRBJ2-1
CDR3aa: CASPDVEQYF; v_gene: TRBV28; abundance: .; j_gene: TRBJ2-7
CDR3aa: CASSSRDTLQETQYF; v_gene: TRBV5-4; abundance: .; j_gene: TRBJ2-5
CDR3aa: CASSLRTTSGIDIQYF; v_gene: TRBV18; abundance: .; j_gene: TRBJ2-4
CDR3aa: CSAGLGPEQYF; v_gene: TRBV20-1; abundance: .; j_gene: TRBJ2-7
CDR3aa: CASSDRGGDTQYF; v_gene: TRBV2; abundance: .; j_gene: TRBJ2-3
CDR3aa: CAWSLYRDSYGYTF; v_gene: TRBV30; abundance: .; j_gene: TRBJ1-2
CDR3aa: CASSFFGGENIQYF; v_gene: TRBV27; abundance: .; j_gene: TRBJ2-4
CDR3aa: CASITPGQGRYEQYF; v_gene: TRBV28; abundance: .; j_gene: TRBJ2-7
CDR3aa: CASSTLAGGSYEQYF; v_gene: TRBV6-5; abundance: .; j_gene: TRBJ2-7